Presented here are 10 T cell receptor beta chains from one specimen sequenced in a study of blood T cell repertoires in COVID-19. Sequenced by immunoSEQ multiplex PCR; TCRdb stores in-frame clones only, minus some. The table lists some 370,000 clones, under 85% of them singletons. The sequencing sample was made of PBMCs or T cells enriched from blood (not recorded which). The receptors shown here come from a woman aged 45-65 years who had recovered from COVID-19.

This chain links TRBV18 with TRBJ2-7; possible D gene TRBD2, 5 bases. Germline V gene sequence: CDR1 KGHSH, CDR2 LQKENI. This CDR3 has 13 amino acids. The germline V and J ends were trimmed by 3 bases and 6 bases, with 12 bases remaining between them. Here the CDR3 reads CASSPFSGIEQYF. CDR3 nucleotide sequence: TGTGCCAGCTCACCGTTCTCCGGGATCGAGCAGTACTTC.

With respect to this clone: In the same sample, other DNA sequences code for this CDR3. DNA for the CDR3: TGTGCCAGTAGTATTGGGACAGGGGCACAGCCCCAGCATTTT. Its protein product is CASSIGTGAQPQHF. The V gene is TRBV19, the J gene TRBJ1-5; 10 bases are a match to TRBD1. V was pared by 3 bases and J by 7 bases, with 3 bases of the junction left unmatched. Germline assignment: CDR1 LNHDA and CDR2 SQIVND (reference sequence). This CDR3 is built from 14 residues.

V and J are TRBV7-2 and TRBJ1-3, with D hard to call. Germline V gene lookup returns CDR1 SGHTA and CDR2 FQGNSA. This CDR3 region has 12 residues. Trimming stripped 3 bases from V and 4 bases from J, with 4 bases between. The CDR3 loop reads CASSFLGNTIYF. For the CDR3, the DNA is TGTGCCAGCAGCTTTCTCGGAAACACCATATATTTT.

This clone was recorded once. The CDR3 loop is CASSLGGLDSLSEQFF. The CDR3 bases are TGCGCCAGCAGCTTGGGAGGACTAGACTCTCTAAGTGAGCAGTTCTTC. The rearrangement joins TRBV5-1 to TRBJ2-1, with TRBD2 matching over 7 bases. V shed 0 bases and J 9 bases; nucleotides not matched to a gene: 12. The germline V gene encodes CDR1 SGHRS and CDR2 YFSETQ. The CDR3 runs 16 residues.

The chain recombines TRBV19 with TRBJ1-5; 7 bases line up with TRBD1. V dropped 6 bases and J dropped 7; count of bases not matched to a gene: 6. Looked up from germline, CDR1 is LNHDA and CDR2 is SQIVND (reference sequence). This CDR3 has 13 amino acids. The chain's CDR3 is CASSGQATQPQHF. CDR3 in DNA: TGTGCCAGTAGCGGACAGGCGACCCAGCCCCAGCATTTT.

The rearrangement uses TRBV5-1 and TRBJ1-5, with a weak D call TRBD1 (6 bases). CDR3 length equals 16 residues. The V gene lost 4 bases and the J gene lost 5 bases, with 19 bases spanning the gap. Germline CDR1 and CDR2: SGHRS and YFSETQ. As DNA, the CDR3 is TGCGCCAGCAGCCCAGGAAGTTCAGGGGCCGATCAGCCCCAGCATTTT. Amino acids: CASSPGSSGADQPQHF.

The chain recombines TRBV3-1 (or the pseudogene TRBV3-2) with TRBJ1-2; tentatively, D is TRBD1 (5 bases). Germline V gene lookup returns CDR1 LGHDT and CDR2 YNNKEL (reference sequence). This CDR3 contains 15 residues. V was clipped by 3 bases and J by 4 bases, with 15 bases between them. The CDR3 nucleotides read TGTGCCAGCAGCCAGCAAGGTGGGGGGGTCTATGGCTACACCTTC. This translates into CASSQQGGGVYGYTF.

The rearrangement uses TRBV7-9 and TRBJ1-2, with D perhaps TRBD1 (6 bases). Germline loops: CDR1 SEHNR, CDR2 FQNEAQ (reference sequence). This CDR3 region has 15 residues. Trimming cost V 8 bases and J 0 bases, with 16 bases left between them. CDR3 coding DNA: TGTGCCAGCCATCAAACAGGGAACTCTAACTATGGCTACACCTTC. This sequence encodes CASHQTGNSNYGYTF.

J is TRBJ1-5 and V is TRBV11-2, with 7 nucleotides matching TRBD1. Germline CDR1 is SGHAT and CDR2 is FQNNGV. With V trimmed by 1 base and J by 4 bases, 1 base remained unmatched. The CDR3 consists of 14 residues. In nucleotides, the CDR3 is TGTGCCAGCAGCTTAGGGGACAGAAATCAGCCCCAGCATTTT. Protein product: CASSLGDRNQPQHF.

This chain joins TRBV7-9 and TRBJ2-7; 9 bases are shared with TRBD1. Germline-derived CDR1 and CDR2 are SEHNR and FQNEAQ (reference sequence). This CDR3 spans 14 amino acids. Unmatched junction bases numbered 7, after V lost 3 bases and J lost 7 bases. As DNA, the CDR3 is TGTGCCAGCAGCTTCGACAGGGGGGAGGGAGAGCAGTACTTC. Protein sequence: CASSFDRGEGEQYF.